This TCR beta chain emerged from a study of T cells in Graves' hyperthyroidism and ophthalmopathy. The CDR3 covers 15 residues. Germline CDR1 is SGHTA and CDR2 is FQGNSA. The V and J ends lost 2 bases and 4 bases respectively, with 13 bases between them. General observations from the study: Ophthalmopathy was model-predicted a median approximately 6.4 months pre-onset.

At least ten counts were recorded for this clonotype. What it binds is not known. Duration under 3 months, a NOSPECS grade of at least 4, and a Clinical Activity Score of at least 3 characterized the ophthalmopathy patients. What was amplified from RNA transcripts were TCR beta CDR3 regions. The TCR CDR3 first-round RT-PCR relied on the HTBI primer set. MiXCR, run by TCRdb on the multiplex PCR reads, gives a single entry per CDR3 protein. The data contain a few hundred thousand distinct CDR3 sequences, roughly a sixth of them seen just once; the ten biggest clones take up about 29%. This sequence originates from a woman aged 30 to 39 with Graves' ophthalmopathy. The chain couples TRBV7-2 to TRBJ2-3, with D perhaps matching TRBD2 (5 bases). Material for sequencing was blood. CDR3 loop: CASSLMRGPPDTQYF. The CDR3 DNA follows: TGTGCCAGCAGCTTAATGCGCGGGCCACCAGATACGCAGTATTTT.